This TCR beta chain was recovered during a study of T cells in Graves' hyperthyroidism and ophthalmopathy. Across the whole study: Blood was drawn when the patient was first diagnosed and still untreated. Study results and limitations: Most clonotypes expanded in the thyroid (above 0.001) were also present in blood.

This clonotype was observed many times. The antigen is not known. The CDR3 has 14 residues. The germline gives CDR1 SGHRS, CDR2 YFSETQ. Trimming took 5 bases from V and 5 from J, leaving 15 bases between them. Using RNA transcripts as the source, TCR beta CDR3 regions were amplified. Researchers ran a first-round RT-PCR on the TCR CDR3 using the HTBI primer set. TCRdb reanalysed the multiplex PCR reads using MiXCR and keeps one entry per CDR3 protein. The sample lists approximately 200,000 distinct CDR3 sequences, around 20% occurring once. The clonotype originates from a man in his forties or fifties with Graves' hyperthyroidism. Sequenced material: blood. This chain uses TRBV5-1 with TRBJ2-3; tentative D call: TRBD2 (6 bases). DNA of the CDR3: TGCGCCAGCAGGCCGGGAGTTTCCGGAGATACGCAGTATTTT. Protein product: CASRPGVSGDTQYF.